The subject of this entry is one TCR beta chain. This clone has just a few counts. What antigen it recognizes has not been identified. No much larger clone is present one base from it, and per-base qualities are unavailable. TCR CDR3 regions were amplified from genomic DNA by multiplex PCR using the deep immunoSEQ assay. For each cell subset, the extracted genomic DNA was distributed evenly across all wells of several immunoSEQ 96-well plates, and each plate served as one replicate. For unsorted PBMC, approximately 300 ng of genomic DNA, equivalent to around 30,000 T cell genomes, went into each replicate PCR. Ten immunoSEQ deep assay plates were used to sequence unsorted PBMC genomic DNA. Purified libraries were quantified with a Qubit 3.0 fluorometer, sized on a Bioanalyzer 2100, and re-quantified with the KAPA Library Quantification kit. A separate single-read 150-cycle Illumina NextSeq 550 flow cell was used to sequence each immunoSEQ 96-well plate. Per the authors' processing: Because the immunoSEQ output held only junctional sequences and lacked quality scores, the filtering could not match the filtering applied to full-length reads. To assign V/J genes and CDR3, sequences were annotated against IMGT germline references using PyIR, a Python wrapper for IgBLAST v1.9. Reads with weak V/J assignments (E-value above 1e-6), missing CDR3, stop codons, out-of-frame junctions, or ambiguous translated residues were removed. V3J clonotypes were defined as sequences sharing an identical inferred V gene, J gene, and CDR3 amino acid sequence. Percentage overlap between repertoires was computed as shared unique clonotypes divided by the size of the smaller repertoire. Repertoire richness was assessed with RTK rarefaction, the Chao1 estimator, and Recon v2.1 estimates of unobserved clonotypes. TCRdb provides this immuneACCESS table in a form limited to in-frame rearrangements. Some clones are lacking; in checked studies, under half of them reflect an unresolved V gene, and why the rest are absent is not known. That table gives V, J and clone size, and the DNA gave D and trimming. In all, the sample holds hundreds of thousands of clones, and roughly 83% of those were seen once. The ten largest make up approximately 13% of the sample.

These data belong to a study of shared clonotypes between healthy human individuals (dated by TCRdb to about 2020). Some background on the complete study: A couple of women and three men aged 18 to 49 years were included in the cohort. Per donor, leukapheresis produced somewhere between about 0.94 and 9 billion PBMCs. Libraries were prepared and TCR repertoires were sequenced by different laboratories using diverse techniques, in order to increase sequencing depth and limit assay-specific biases. To estimate repertoire size and how much clonotype sharing occurs between individuals, the study deeply sequenced the blood TCR repertoires of several healthy adults.

The investigation overall reported the following: Only blood was sampled, and tissue TCR repertoires likely differ from those in blood. The genetic and exposure-history diversity represented was limited by the small number of donors. Pairwise subsampling indicated that sequencing depth was expected to affect the degree of clonotype sharing among donors.

The junction shows trimming of 8 bases on V and 5 bases on J, plus 13 bases between the germline ends. The CDR3 measures 13 amino acids from cysteine to phenylalanine. Only the CDR3 part of the read is kept: 39 bases, read in frame from the first base. Taken from the germline V gene, the CDR1 and CDR2 loops are KGHSH and LQKENI. Donors were healthy HIV-negative adults with no recently reported acute infections or vaccinations. Only Caucasian adults living in Nashville, Tennessee, USA were represented among the donors. For unsorted samples, roughly 90 million PBMCs were counted, and genomic DNA was extracted using the QIAamp DNA Blood Mini kit. Blood was obtained by leukapheresis, after which PBMCs were separated by Ficoll-Histopaque density gradient centrifugation and cryopreserved in liquid nitrogen vapor phase.

The chain couples TRBV18 to TRBJ2-1; the D gene is perhaps TRBD1, on 6 matching bases. The sample taken for sequencing was PBMCs. The receptor comes from a woman aged 40-49 years in good health. Some clones in this sample may be carry-over from other donors' samples. The CDR3 protein: CASTGQTDNEQFF. The nucleotide sequence is TGTGCCAGCACAGGACAGACTGACAATGAGCAGTTCTTC.